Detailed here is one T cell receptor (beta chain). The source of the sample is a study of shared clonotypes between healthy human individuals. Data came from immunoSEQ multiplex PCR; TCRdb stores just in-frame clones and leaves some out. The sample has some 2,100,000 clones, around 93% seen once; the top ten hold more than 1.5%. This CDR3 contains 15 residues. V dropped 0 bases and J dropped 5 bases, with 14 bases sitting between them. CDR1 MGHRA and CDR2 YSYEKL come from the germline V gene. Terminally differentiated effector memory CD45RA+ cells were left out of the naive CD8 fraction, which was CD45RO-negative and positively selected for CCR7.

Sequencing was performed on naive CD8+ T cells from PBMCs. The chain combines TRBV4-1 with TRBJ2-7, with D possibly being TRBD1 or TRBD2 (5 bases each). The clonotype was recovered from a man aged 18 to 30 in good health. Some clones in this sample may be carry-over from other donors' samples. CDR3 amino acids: CASSQDGTTSNEQYF. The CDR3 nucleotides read TGCGCCAGCAGCCAAGATGGGACCACCTCGAACGAGCAGTACTTC.